This TCR beta chain was found in a study of T cell repertoires in cytomegalovirus infection. Study details: Use of recently identified HLA-C-restricted and well-studied HLA-B-restricted CMV epitopes was part of the study. Through public TCR beta signatures, both CMV infection and matching HLA type were indicated. Study outcomes and limitations: Summed frequency of shared TCR beta families picked out CMV carriers who also had the relevant HLA. CMV-specific TCR beta clonotypes restricted by HLA-C were the ones dominating the ex vivo response.

The CDR3 has 17 residues. Per the germline V gene, CDR1 is SGHKS and CDR2 is YYEKEE (reference sequence). The V end lost 1 base, the J end lost 7 bases, and 20 bases lay between the germline ends. This clonotype came up a few times. Its antigen is still unknown. TCRdb independently ran MiXCR on the reads; one entry per CDR3 protein. The sample has 650,000 to 900,000 distinct CDR3 sequences, 32% seen once. This chain links TRBV5-5 with TRBJ1-4; D might be TRBD1 (5 bases). The specimen was cultured CD8+ T cells from PBMCs, collected from culture after CMV antigen stimulation. This TCR was recovered from a human donor in good health (CMV status not recorded). Some clones in this sample may be carry-over from other donors' samples. Here the CDR3 DNA reads TGTGCCAGCAGCTTGTTGGGACGATTCTCCCTCGGTGAAAAACTGTTTTTT. Encoded protein: CASSLLGRFSLGEKLFF.